The T cell receptor beta chain under discussion was sequenced for a study of molecular identifiers for immune sequencing clone quantification. Sorting isolated naive CD8 T cells as CD8+CD4-CCR7+CD45RA+ events. The CDR3 consists of 13 residues. The V gene's germline CDR1 is SGHDN and CDR2 FVKESK. TCRdb redid the calling of the PCR reads with MiXCR, one entry per CDR3 protein. In the table there are around 2,500 distinct CDR3 sequences, approximately 18% of which are singletons. In regard to this clonotype: A read error may account for a junction end that differs from germline.

The chain links TRBV14 to TRBJ2-3; D is possibly TRBD2 (6 bases). The source is a human donor in good health. Some libraries in this study had Jurkat cell RNA spiked in. The specimen was naive CD8+ T cells from blood, with Jurkat cell RNA spiked in. Stated subset: FACS-sorted CD8+CD4-CCR7+CD45RA+ naive T cells. CDR3 in amino acids: CASSQPPGGTQYF. In nucleotides, the CDR3 is TGCGCCAGCAGCCAACCCCCCGGGGGTACGCAGTATTTT.